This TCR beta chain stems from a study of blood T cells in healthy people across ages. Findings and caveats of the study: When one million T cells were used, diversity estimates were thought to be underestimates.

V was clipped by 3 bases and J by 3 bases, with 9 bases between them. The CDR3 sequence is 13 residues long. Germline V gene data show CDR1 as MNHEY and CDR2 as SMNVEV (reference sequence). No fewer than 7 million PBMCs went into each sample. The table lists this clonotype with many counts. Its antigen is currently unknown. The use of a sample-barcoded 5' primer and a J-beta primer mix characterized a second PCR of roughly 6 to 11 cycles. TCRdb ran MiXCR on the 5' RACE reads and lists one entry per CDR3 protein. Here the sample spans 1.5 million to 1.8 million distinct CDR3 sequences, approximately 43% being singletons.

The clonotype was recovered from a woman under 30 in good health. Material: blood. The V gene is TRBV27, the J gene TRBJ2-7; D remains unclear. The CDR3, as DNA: TGTGCCAGCAGTTTCGGTTTTAGCTACGAGCAGTACTTC. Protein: CASSFGFSYEQYF.